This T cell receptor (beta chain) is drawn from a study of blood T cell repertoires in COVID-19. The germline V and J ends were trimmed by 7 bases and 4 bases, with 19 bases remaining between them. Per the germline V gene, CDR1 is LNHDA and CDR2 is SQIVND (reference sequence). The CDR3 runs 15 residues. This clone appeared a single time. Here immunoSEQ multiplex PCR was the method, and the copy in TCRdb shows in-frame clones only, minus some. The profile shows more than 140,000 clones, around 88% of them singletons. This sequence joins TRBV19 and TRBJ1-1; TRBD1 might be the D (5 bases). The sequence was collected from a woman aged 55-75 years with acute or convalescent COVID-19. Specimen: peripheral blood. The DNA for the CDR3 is TGTGCCAGTATCCCCGGGGGGAATCGAGTCACTGAAGCTTTCTTT. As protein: CASIPGGNRVTEAFF.